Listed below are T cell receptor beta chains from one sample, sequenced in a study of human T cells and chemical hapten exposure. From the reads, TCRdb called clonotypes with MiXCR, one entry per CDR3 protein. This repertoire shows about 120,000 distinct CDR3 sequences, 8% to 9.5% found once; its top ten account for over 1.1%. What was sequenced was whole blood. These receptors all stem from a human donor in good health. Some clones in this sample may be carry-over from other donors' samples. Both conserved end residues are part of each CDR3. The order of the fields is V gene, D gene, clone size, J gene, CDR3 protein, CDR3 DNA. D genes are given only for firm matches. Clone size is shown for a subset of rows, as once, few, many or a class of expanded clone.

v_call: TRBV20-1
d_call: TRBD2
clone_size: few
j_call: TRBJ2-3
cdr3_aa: CSAHLGTSGTDTQYF
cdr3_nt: TGCAGTGCTCACCTAGGGACTAGCGGCACAGATACGCAGTATTTT

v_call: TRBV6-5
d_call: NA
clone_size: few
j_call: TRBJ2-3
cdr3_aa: CASSLQASSTDTQYF
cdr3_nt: TGTGCCAGCAGCTTACAGGCGTCTAGCACAGATACGCAGTATTTT

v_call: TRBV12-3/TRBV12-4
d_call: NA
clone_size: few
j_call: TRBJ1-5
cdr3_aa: CASSFLGDQPQHF
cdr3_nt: TGTGCCAGCAGTTTTTTGGGCGATCAGCCCCAGCATTTT

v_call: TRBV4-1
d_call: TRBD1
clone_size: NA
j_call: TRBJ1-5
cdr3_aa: CASSLWTGDGNQPQHF
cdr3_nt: TGCGCCAGCAGCCTATGGACAGGGGATGGGAATCAGCCCCAGCATTTT

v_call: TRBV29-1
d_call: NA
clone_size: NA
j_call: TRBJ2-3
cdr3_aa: CSVEAISMSTDTQYF
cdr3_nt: TGCAGCGTTGAAGCCATTTCGATGTCCACAGATACGCAGTATTTT

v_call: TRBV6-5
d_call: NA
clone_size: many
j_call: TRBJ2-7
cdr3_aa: CASSLGGGQYF
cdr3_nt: TGTGCCAGCAGTTTGGGGGGTGGGCAGTACTTC

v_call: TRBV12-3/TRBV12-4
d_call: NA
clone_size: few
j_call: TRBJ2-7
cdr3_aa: CASSLSRGGGPGVAYEQYF
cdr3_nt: TGTGCCAGCAGTTTAAGTCGGGGAGGTGGCCCAGGGGTCGCGTACGAGCAGTACTTC

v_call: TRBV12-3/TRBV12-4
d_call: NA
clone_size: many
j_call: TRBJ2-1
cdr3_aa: CASSTGTTYNEQFF
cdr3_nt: TGTGCCAGCAGCACCGGGACAACTTACAATGAGCAGTTCTTC

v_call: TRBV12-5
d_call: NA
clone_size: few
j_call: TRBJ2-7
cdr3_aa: CASGTGSPEQYF
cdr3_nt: TGTGCTAGTGGCACAGGGTCTCCCGAGCAGTACTTC

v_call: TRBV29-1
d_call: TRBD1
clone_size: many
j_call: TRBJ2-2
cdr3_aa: CSVGRGPTGELFF
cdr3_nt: TGCAGCGTAGGCAGGGGGCCCACCGGGGAGCTGTTTTTT

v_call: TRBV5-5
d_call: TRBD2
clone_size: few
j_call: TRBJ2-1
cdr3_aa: CASSSWTSGRLDEQFF
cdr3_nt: TGTGCCAGCAGCTCCTGGACTAGCGGGAGGTTGGATGAGCAGTTCTTC

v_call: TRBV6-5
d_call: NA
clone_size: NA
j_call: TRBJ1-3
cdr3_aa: CASSYSPGRKYSGNTIYF
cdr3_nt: TGTGCCAGCAGTTACTCGCCGGGACGGAAATACTCTGGAAACACCATATATTTT

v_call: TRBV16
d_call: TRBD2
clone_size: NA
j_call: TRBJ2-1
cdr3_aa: CASSLPGTSAYNEQFF
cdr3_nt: TGTGCCAGCAGCCTGCCCGGGACTAGCGCATACAATGAGCAGTTCTTC

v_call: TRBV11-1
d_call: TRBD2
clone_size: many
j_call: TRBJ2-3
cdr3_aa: CASSKSGGGGVLTDTQYF
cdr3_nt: TGTGCCAGCAGTAAATCTGGCGGCGGGGGGGTGCTTACAGATACGCAGTATTTT

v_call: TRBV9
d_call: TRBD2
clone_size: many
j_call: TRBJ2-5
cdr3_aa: CASSPSGGGQETQYF
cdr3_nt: TGTGCCAGCAGCCCAAGCGGGGGGGGCCAAGAGACCCAGTACTTC

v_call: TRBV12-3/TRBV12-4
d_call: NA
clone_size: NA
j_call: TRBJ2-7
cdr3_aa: CASSLEVPSYEQYF
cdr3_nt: TGTGCCAGCAGTTTAGAGGTCCCATCCTACGAGCAGTACTTC

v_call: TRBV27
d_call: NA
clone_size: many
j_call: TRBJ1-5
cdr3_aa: CASSFKRGNQPQHF
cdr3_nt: TGTGCCAGCAGTTTCAAGAGGGGCAATCAGCCCCAGCATTTT

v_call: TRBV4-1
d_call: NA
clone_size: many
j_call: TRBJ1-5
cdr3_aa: CASSQVDYSNQPQHF
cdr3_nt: TGCGCCAGCAGCCAAGTCGATTATAGCAATCAGCCCCAGCATTTT

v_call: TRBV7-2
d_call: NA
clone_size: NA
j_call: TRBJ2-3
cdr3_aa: CASSPGTSTDTQYF
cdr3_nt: TGTGCCAGCAGCCCCGGGACTAGCACAGATACGCAGTATTTT

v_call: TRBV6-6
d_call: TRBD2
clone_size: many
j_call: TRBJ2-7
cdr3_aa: CASTWGSSGRALAEQYF
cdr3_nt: TGTGCCAGCACGTGGGGTTCTAGCGGGAGGGCCTTGGCCGAGCAGTACTTC

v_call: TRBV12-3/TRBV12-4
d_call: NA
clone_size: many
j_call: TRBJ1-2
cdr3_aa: CASSLIPKGRNNYGYTF
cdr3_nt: TGTGCCAGCAGTTTAATCCCCAAGGGTCGTAATAACTATGGCTACACCTTC

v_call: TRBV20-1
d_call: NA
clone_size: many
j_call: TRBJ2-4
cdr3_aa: CSARGQASPNIQYF
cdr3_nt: TGCAGTGCTAGAGGACAGGCCAGCCCAAACATTCAGTACTTC

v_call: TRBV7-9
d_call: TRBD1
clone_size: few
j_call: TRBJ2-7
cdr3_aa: CATQGDYEQYF
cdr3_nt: TGTGCCACACAGGGGGACTACGAGCAGTACTTC

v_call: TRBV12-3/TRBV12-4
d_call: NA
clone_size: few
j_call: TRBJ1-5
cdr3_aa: CASSLGHVEANQPQHF
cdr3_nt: TGTGCCAGCAGTTTAGGCCACGTAGAGGCCAATCAGCCCCAGCATTTT

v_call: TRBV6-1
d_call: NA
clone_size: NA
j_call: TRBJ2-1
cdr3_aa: CASSEDSGFYNEQFF
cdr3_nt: TGTGCCAGCAGTGAAGACAGTGGGTTTTACAATGAGCAGTTCTTC

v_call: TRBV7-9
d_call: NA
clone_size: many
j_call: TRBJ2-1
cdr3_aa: CASSFSGVTRNEQFF
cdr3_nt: TGTGCCAGCAGCTTTAGCGGAGTCACCCGCAATGAGCAGTTCTTC

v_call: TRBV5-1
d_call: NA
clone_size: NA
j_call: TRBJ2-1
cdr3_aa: CASSLFAHNEQFF
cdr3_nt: TGCGCCAGCAGCTTGTTCGCCCACAATGAGCAGTTCTTC

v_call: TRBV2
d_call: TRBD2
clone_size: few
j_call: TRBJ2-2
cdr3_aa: CASSPRLAGETGELFF
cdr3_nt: TGTGCCAGCAGTCCTAGACTAGCGGGGGAAACCGGGGAGCTGTTTTTT

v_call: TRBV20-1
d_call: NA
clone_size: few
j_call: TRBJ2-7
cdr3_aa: CSARDPGFLLEQYF
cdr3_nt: TGCAGTGCTAGAGATCCGGGATTCTTACTCGAGCAGTACTTC

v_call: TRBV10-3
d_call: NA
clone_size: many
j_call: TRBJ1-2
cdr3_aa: CAISEFAGNDYGYTF
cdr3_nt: TGTGCCATCAGTGAGTTTGCAGGGAACGACTATGGCTACACCTTC

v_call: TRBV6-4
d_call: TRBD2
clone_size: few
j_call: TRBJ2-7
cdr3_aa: CASINGLAYYEQYF
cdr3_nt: TGTGCCAGCATCAACGGACTAGCGTACTACGAGCAGTACTTC

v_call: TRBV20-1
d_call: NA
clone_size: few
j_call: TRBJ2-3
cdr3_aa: CSSQQPGRDTQYF
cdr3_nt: TGCAGTTCCCAGCAGCCCGGGAGAGATACGCAGTATTTT

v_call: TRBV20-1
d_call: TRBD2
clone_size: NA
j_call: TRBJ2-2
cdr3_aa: CSALAGSNTGELFF
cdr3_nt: TGCAGTGCGCTAGCGGGATCGAACACCGGGGAGCTGTTTTTT

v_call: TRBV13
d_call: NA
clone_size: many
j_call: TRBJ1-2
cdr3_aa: CASSFTGTSEGYTF
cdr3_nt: TGTGCCAGCAGCTTCACCGGGACTTCGGAGGGCTACACCTTC

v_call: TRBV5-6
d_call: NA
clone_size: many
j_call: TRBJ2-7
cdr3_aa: CASSTDTPYEQYF
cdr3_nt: TGTGCCAGCAGCACCGACACACCCTACGAGCAGTACTTC

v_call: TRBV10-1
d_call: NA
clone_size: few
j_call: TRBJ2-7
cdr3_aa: CASSDPPGYEQYF
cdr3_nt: TGCGCCAGCAGTGATCCTCCGGGCTACGAGCAGTACTTC

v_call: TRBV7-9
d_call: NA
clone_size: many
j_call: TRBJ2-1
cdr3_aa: CASSLGGPYNEQFF
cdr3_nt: TGTGCCAGCAGCTTGGGGGGCCCTTACAATGAGCAGTTCTTC

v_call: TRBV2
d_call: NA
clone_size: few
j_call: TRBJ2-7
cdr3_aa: CASSARQKTYEQYF
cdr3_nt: TGTGCCAGCAGTGCCCGACAGAAAACCTACGAGCAGTACTTC

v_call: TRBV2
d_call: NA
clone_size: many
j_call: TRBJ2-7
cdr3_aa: CASSGDDEQYF
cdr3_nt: TGTGCCAGCAGTGGGGACGACGAGCAGTACTTC

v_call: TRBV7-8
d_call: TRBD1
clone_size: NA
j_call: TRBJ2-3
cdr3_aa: CASSPGTGAITDTQYF
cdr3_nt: TGTGCCAGCAGCCCCGGGACAGGGGCAATCACAGATACGCAGTATTTT